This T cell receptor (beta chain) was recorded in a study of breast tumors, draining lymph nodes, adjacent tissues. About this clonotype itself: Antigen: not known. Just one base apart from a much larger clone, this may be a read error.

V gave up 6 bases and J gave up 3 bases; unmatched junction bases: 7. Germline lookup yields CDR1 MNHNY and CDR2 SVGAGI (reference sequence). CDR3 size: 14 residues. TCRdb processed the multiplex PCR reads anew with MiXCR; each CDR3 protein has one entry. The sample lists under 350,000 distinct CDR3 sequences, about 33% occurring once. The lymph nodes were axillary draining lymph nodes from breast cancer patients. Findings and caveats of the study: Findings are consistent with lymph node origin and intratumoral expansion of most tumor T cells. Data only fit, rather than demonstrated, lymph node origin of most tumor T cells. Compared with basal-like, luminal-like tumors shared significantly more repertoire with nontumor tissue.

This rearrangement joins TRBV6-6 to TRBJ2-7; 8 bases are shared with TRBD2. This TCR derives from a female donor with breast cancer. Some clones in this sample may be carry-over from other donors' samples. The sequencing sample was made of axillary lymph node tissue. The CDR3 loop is CASRRSGSSYEQYF. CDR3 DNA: TGTGCCAGCAGGCGGAGCGGGAGTAGCTACGAGCAGTACTTC.